These 2 T cell receptor beta chains originate from one sample sequenced in a study of T and B cells in COVID-19 patients (dated by TCRdb to the early 2020s). TRB repertoires were amplified from roughly 230-500 ng of genomic DNA extracted from blood. Instrument used: Illumina MiSeq. Multiplex PCR with BIOMED2 TRB-A/B primer pools was used to amplify TRB rearrangements. The public sequencing data were trimmed at Q25 with fastp and processed into clonotypes with MiXCR by TCRdb, which kept only in-frame beta chains. Identical CDR3 protein sequences are pooled into one entry, listed with their most common genes and DNA. Across this sample there are about 5,000 distinct CDR3 sequences, with approximately 30% seen only once. The leading ten clones occupy 35% to 40% of the sample. Material: blood. The receptor source for this set is a human donor with active COVID-19.

The genes are TRBV20-1 and TRBJ2-3; no clear D. The CDR3 spans 14 residues. Germline CDR1 DFQATT, CDR2 SNEGSKA (reference sequence). V was trimmed by 2 bases and J by 2 bases, leaving 11 bases between them. CDR3 sequence: CSARRTQNTDTQYF. The CDR3 DNA is TGCAGTGCTAGACGAACACAAAACACAGATACGCAGTATTTT.

This clonotype was seen more than once but under ten times. The V gene is TRBV5-6, the J gene TRBJ1-1; D possibly corresponds to TRBD1 (6 bases). The CDR3 consists of 15 residues. Germline V gene data show CDR1 as SGHDT and CDR2 as YYEEEE. The germline V and J ends were trimmed by 3 bases and 1 base, with 13 bases remaining between them. CDR3 nucleotides: TGTGCCAGCAGCTCGGGACACGCATCGAACACTGAAGCTTTCTTT. This gives the protein CASSSGHASNTEAFF.